This entry lists 29 T cell receptor beta chains sequenced from one sample in a study of T-cell memory formation after mild COVID-19. A single record per CDR3 protein comes from TCRdb applying MiXCR to the 5' RACE reads. The profile shows roughly 620,000 distinct CDR3 sequences, about a sixth of them singletons. Source material: PBMCs or a T cell subset sorted from them (not recorded which). Receptor source: an adult woman who had mild COVID-19 (a few samples of this study predate the infection). Cell type and time point are not known.

The chain uses TRBV7-9 and TRBJ2-1, with 13 bases fitting TRBD2. This CDR3 spans 15 amino acids. V shed 4 bases and J 8 bases; nucleotides not matched to a gene: 5. Per germline, CDR1 SEHNR and CDR2 FQNEAQ (reference sequence). In DNA, the CDR3 is TGTGCCAGCAGCTCGACTAGCGGGAGGTTTGATGAGCAGTTCTTC. This encodes CASSSTSGRFDEQFF.

This sequence joins TRBV7-9 and TRBJ2-5, with D hard to call. V was pared by 3 bases and J by 9 bases, with 8 bases between. Germline values: CDR1 SEHNR, CDR2 FQNEAQ (reference sequence). This CDR3 comprises 11 residues. The CDR3, as DNA: TGTGCCAGCAGCTTCTCGTGGGCCCAGTACTTC. Its protein is CASSFSWAQYF.

The table lists this clonotype with a few counts. The V gene is TRBV3-1, the J gene TRBJ2-1, with TRBD1 matching over 7 bases. Unmatched junction bases numbered 3, after V lost 4 bases and J lost 0 bases. The germline V gene has CDR1 LGHDT and CDR2 YNNKEL (reference sequence). The CDR3 is 15 amino acids. The CDR3, as DNA: TGTGCCAGCAGCCGGGACAGAAACTCCTACAATGAGCAGTTCTTC. Translation gives CASSRDRNSYNEQFF.

This clonotype was seen more than once but under ten times. The V and J genes are TRBV12-3 or TRBV12-4 and TRBJ1-5; possibly TRBD1 for D (5 bases). Trimming took 6 bases from V and 6 from J, leaving 24 bases between them. CDR3 length: 17 residues. The chain's CDR3 is CASSSRGGDSGGQPQHF. The DNA of the CDR3 is TGTGCCAGCAGCTCCCGCGGGGGGGACTCCGGTGGTCAGCCCCAGCATTTT.

This chain uses TRBV18 with TRBJ1-5; D is unclear. The CDR3 totals 14 residues. V was pared by 2 bases and J by 4 bases, with 9 bases between. Germline-derived CDR1 and CDR2 are KGHSH and LQKENI. CDR3 nucleotides: TGTGCCAGCTCACCAAAGGGTCTTAATCAGCCCCAGCATTTT. It translates to CASSPKGLNQPQHF.

This clonotype was seen more than once but under ten times. V is TRBV7-2 and J is TRBJ2-1; D not resolved. The CDR3 has 17 residues. From germline, CDR1 is SGHTA and CDR2 FQGNSA. Trimming took off 1 base at V and 0 bases at J, with 13 bases between the two ends. The CDR3, as DNA: TGTGCCAGCAGCTTAGTGGGTAGCACCAGCTCCTACAATGAGCAGTTCTTC. Its translation is CASSLVGSTSSYNEQFF.

The chain has TRBV12-3 or TRBV12-4 and TRBJ1-2, with D hard to call. Trimming removed 1 base at V and 6 bases at J, with 6 bases between. The CDR3 covers 12 residues. The CDR3 here is CASSLVSHGYTF. The CDR3 region has the DNA TGTGCCAGCAGTTTAGTTTCCCATGGCTACACCTTC.

This clonotype was counted ten times or more. This chain uses TRBV4-1 with TRBJ2-2; no firm D call. Germline-derived CDR1 and CDR2 are MGHRA and YSYEKL. V lost 1 base and J lost 1, with 7 bases in between. There are 15 residues in the CDR3. This CDR3 is CASSQVPGNTGELFF. The CDR3 DNA is TGCGCCAGCAGCCAAGTTCCTGGGAACACCGGGGAGCTGTTTTTT.

V gene TRBV25-1 combines with J gene TRBJ2-1, with unresolved D. The V end lost 2 bases, the J end lost 6 bases, and 11 bases lay between the germline ends. The CDR3 loop spans 14 amino acids. The germline V gene has CDR1 MGHDK and CDR2 SYGVNS. CDR3 in amino acids: CASSELPAVNEQFF. The DNA of the CDR3 is TGTGCCAGCAGTGAACTCCCCGCGGTCAATGAGCAGTTCTTC.

This clonotype was seen a handful of times. The chain couples TRBV20-1 to TRBJ2-7, with 12 nucleotides matching TRBD2. The V gene's germline CDR1 is DFQATT and CDR2 SNEGSKA (reference sequence). V trimming: 3 bases; J trimming: 1 base; junction bases outside the gene matches: 10. CDR3 length: 17 residues. The CDR3 DNA sequence: TGCAGTGCTAGTCCCCTCCTGACTAGCGGGGGATCCTACGAGCAGTACTTC. This encodes CSASPLLTSGGSYEQYF.

The table lists this clonotype with a count of one. This chain joins TRBV5-6 and TRBJ1-2, with 9 bases lining up with TRBD1. CDR3 length equals 15 residues. From germline, CDR1 is SGHDT and CDR2 YYEEEE. The ends lost 5 bases at V and 7 bases at J; junction bases unmatched: 12. The CDR3 region has the DNA TGTGCCAGCAGACGACGGGACAGGGACCGGAGTGGCTACACCTTC. The encoded protein is CASRRRDRDRSGYTF.

This clonotype was counted a single time. This chain joins TRBV19 and TRBJ2-3; 10 bases agree with TRBD1. V gave up 4 bases and J gave up 5 bases; unmatched junction bases: 6. The CDR3 is 15 amino acids. CDR1 is LNHDA and CDR2 is SQIVND in the germline V gene (reference sequence). CDR3 sequence: CASSTGTGVLDTQYF. As DNA, the CDR3 is TGTGCCAGTAGTACTGGGACAGGGGTTTTAGATACGCAGTATTTT.

The J gene is TRBJ2-1, the V gene TRBV20-1; the match to TRBD2 covers 7 bases. The germline CDR1 and CDR2 sequences are DFQATT and SNEGSKA (reference sequence). The J segment lost 3 bases and the V segment lost 0 bases, leaving 8 bases of the junction unmatched. The CDR3 loop spans 16 amino acids. CDR3 DNA: TGCAGTGCTAGAGATCACCAGCGGGGAAACTACAATGAGCAGTTCTTC. Translating gives CSARDHQRGNYNEQFF.

The chain couples TRBV4-1 to TRBJ2-1; 8 bases agree with TRBD1. V trimming: 3 bases; J trimming: 4 bases; junction bases outside the gene matches: 5. This CDR3 region has 15 residues. Germline lookup yields CDR1 MGHRA and CDR2 YSYEKL. This CDR3 reads CASSHPGTGYNEQFF. The CDR3 coding sequence is TGCGCCAGCAGCCACCCCGGGACAGGTTACAATGAGCAGTTCTTC.

This clonotype came up many times. V is TRBV11-2 and J is TRBJ2-1; D not certain. This CDR3 comprises 16 residues. The germline CDR1 and CDR2 sequences are SGHAT and FQNNGV. Trimming took 4 bases from V and 10 from J, leaving 23 bases between them. CDR3 nucleotide sequence: TGTGCCAGCAGCTCCAGACCGATTTCTTCCCAATGGGAGCAGTTCTTC. It encodes CASSSRPISSQWEQFF.

This clonotype was recorded many times. The rearrangement links TRBV5-5 to TRBJ2-2; D is undetermined. This CDR3 region has 13 residues. Deletions cut 4 bases from V and 2 bases from J, with 6 bases between. CDR1 SGHKS and CDR2 YYEKEE come from the germline V gene (reference sequence). The CDR3 loop reads CASSPQNTGELFF. DNA of the CDR3: TGTGCCAGCAGCCCGCAAAACACCGGGGAGCTGTTTTTT. The whole variable domain, filled in from reference TRBV5-5 and TRBJ2-2, reads DAGVTQSPTHLIKTRGQQVTLRCSPISGHKSVSWYQQVLGQGPQFIFQYYEKEERGRGNFPDRFSARQFPNYSSELNVNALLLGDSALYLCASSPQNTGELFFGEGSRLTVL.

This clonotype has a handful of counts. V is TRBV24-1 and J is TRBJ2-7, with D possibly called TRBD1 or TRBD2 (5 bases each). Germline CDR1 reads KGHDR; CDR2 reads SFDVKD. There are 15 residues in the CDR3. Trimming left V 4 bases short and J 2 bases short, with 14 bases between. The CDR3 bases are TGTGCCACCAGTGACCGCGGACGGGACGCCTACGAGCAGTACTTC. The encoded protein is CATSDRGRDAYEQYF.

The chain's CDR3 is CASGLGYNEQFF. The CDR3 coding sequence is TGTGCTAGTGGTTTGGGGTACAATGAGCAGTTCTTC. The chain uses TRBV12-5 and TRBJ2-1; D unclear. This CDR3 comprises 12 residues. Germline-derived CDR1 and CDR2 are LGHNT and FRNRAP. The V end was cut by 1 base, the J end by 4 bases, with 2 bases between.

This rearrangement joins TRBV5-1 to TRBJ1-1; 10 bases match TRBD1. Trimming cost V 4 bases and J 5 bases; bases outside gene matches: 5. The germline CDR1 and CDR2 sequences are SGHRS and YFSETQ. The CDR3 is 14 amino acids. The CDR3 nucleotides are TGCGCCAGCAGCCAAGGGACAGGGGAGACTGAAGCTTTCTTT. This sequence encodes CASSQGTGETEAFF.

The chain employs TRBV7-2 and TRBJ2-4; D is unclear. Germline V gene data show CDR1 as SGHTA and CDR2 as FQGNSA. Trimming removed 1 base at V and 5 bases at J, with 12 bases between. The length of the CDR3 is 15 residues. Here the CDR3 reads CASSLGWATQNIQYF. In nucleotides, the CDR3 is TGTGCCAGCAGCTTAGGCTGGGCTACGCAAAACATTCAGTACTTC.

This chain uses TRBV19 with TRBJ1-6; TRBD1 aligns across 7 bases. The CDR3 is 14 residues long. CDR1 is LNHDA and CDR2 is SQIVND in the germline V gene (reference sequence). The junction had 6 bases not matched to a gene; V was cut back by 5 bases and J by 8 bases. The CDR3 bases are TGTGCCAGTAGTTCGGGACAGTTGGATTCACCCCTCCACTTT. Translating gives CASSSGQLDSPLHF.

This chain uses TRBV7-2 with TRBJ2-5, with 7 positions matching TRBD2. The trim removed 4 bases at V and 4 bases at J, leaving 9 bases unmatched. There are 15 residues in the CDR3. Germline V lookup: CDR1 SGHTA, CDR2 FQGNSA. The CDR3 nucleotides read TGTGCCAGCAGCTCCTCCTTGGGGGGGGGAGAGACCCAGTACTTC. It codes for CASSSSLGGGETQYF.

This chain links TRBV12-3 or TRBV12-4 with TRBJ2-3, with 8 positions matching TRBD2. The ends lost 6 bases at V and 6 bases at J; junction bases unmatched: 11. This CDR3 region has 15 residues. The CDR3 DNA follows: TGTGCCAGCAGGGCCAGCCGGGGGGGGTGGGATACGCAGTATTTT. It yields the protein CASRASRGGWDTQYF.

This clonotype was seen a few times. The chain is built from TRBV7-3 and TRBJ2-3; 12 positions agree with TRBD2. V trimming: 0 bases; J trimming: 0 bases; junction bases outside the gene matches: 4. Germline assignment: CDR1 SGHTA and CDR2 FQGTGA. The CDR3 loop spans 18 amino acids. The CDR3 DNA follows: TGTGCCAGCAGCTTAACGCTAGCGGGAGGGTTTAGCACAGATACGCAGTATTTT. Encoded protein: CASSLTLAGGFSTDTQYF.

The genes are TRBV3-1 and TRBJ2-1; TRBD2 agrees at 9 bases. The CDR3 loop spans 20 amino acids. V shed 0 bases, J shed 1 base, and the junction held 13 bases outside the gene matches. Looked up from germline, CDR1 is LGHDT and CDR2 is YNNKEL (reference sequence). The CDR3 DNA sequence: TGTGCCAGCAGCCAAGAACGGCCAGCGGGAGGCGTAAGGTCCTACAATGAGCAGTTCTTC. Translating gives CASSQERPAGGVRSYNEQFF.

The rearrangement links TRBV11-1 to TRBJ2-3, with D perhaps assigned TRBD1 or TRBD2 (5 bases each). The germline V gene has CDR1 SGHAT and CDR2 FQDESV (reference sequence). V lost 5 bases and J lost 3, with 9 bases in between. This CDR3 is built from 13 residues. The CDR3 region is CASSGWGTDTQYF. The CDR3 region has the DNA TGTGCCAGCAGCGGTTGGGGGACAGATACGCAGTATTTT.

This sequence joins TRBV18 and TRBJ1-1; 10 bases agree with TRBD1. Germline CDR1 and CDR2: KGHSH and LQKENI. J lost 4 bases, V lost 6 bases, and 14 bases had no gene match. The CDR3 length is 17 residues. The CDR3 bases are TGTGCCAGCTCGTACGCTAGGGAAGGACAGGGGGGCACTGAAGCTTTCTTT. It specifies CASSYAREGQGGTEAFF.

This chain connects TRBV7-2 to TRBJ2-5; 7 positions agree with TRBD2. Germline CDR1 and CDR2: SGHTA and FQGNSA. V was clipped by 5 bases and J by 1 base; unmatched bases: 4. This CDR3 comprises 14 residues. CDR3 loop: CASSNSGFQETQYF. CDR3 nucleotides: TGTGCCAGCAGCAATAGCGGGTTCCAAGAGACCCAGTACTTC.

This chain links TRBV12-3 or TRBV12-4 with TRBJ2-3; the match to TRBD2 covers 12 bases. This CDR3 spans 15 amino acids. V trimming: 7 bases; J trimming: 6 bases; junction bases outside the gene matches: 8. Here the CDR3 reads CASMRLAGGLDTQYF. The DNA for the CDR3 is TGTGCCAGCATGAGGCTAGCGGGAGGGTTGGATACGCAGTATTTT.